These 20 T cell receptor beta chains share one sample of origin, sequenced in a study of blood T cell repertoires in COVID-19. Here immunoSEQ multiplex PCR was the method, and the copy in TCRdb shows in-frame clones only, minus some. The data hold around 430,000 clones, with 87% observed a single time. The sample consisted of PBMCs or T cells enriched from blood (not recorded which). Source of these receptors: a woman aged 45-65 years who had recovered from COVID-19.

This chain joins TRBV2 and TRBJ2-1, with 13 bases identical to TRBD2. The CDR3 spans 18 residues. Germline lookup yields CDR1 SNHLY and CDR2 FYNNEI. V lost 5 bases to trimming and J lost 0 bases; unmatched junction nucleotides: 7. CDR3 coding DNA: TGTGCCAGCAGTACGACTAGCGGGGGGACCGTCTCCTACAATGAGCAGTTCTTC. This sequence encodes CASSTTSGGTVSYNEQFF.

The chain couples TRBV6-2 or TRBV6-3 to TRBJ2-3, with 8 bases matching TRBD1. This CDR3 contains 16 residues. J lost 8 bases, V lost 5 bases, and 15 bases had no gene match. Germline lookup yields CDR1 MNHEY and CDR2 SVGEGT. The CDR3 region has the DNA TGTGCCAGCAGTCAGCCGGGACAGGCCACCCCGGGTACGCAGTATTTT. Its protein product is CASSQPGQATPGTQYF.

The rearrangement joins TRBV9 to TRBJ1-2, with D perhaps matching TRBD1 (6 bases). The CDR3 runs 14 residues. The V end was cut by 4 bases, the J end by 1 base, with 11 bases between. CDR1 is SGDLS and CDR2 is YYNGEE in the germline V gene. The CDR3, as DNA: TGTGCCAGCAGCCTAGAGGACAGTAACTATGGCTACACCTTC. It yields the protein CASSLEDSNYGYTF.

This clone was observed a handful of times. The chain uses TRBV6-5 and TRBJ2-3, with a weak D call TRBD2 (5 bases). The germline gives CDR1 MNHEY, CDR2 SVGAGI. V lost 5 bases, J lost 2 bases, and 14 bases lay in between. The CDR3 runs to 15 residues. The CDR3 protein is CASSLRASITDTQYF. Written as DNA, the CDR3 is TGTGCCAGCAGTCTTAGGGCTAGCATCACAGATACGCAGTATTTT.

The chain uses TRBV6-5 and TRBJ2-5; 8 nucleotides match TRBD1. The CDR3 is made up of 16 amino acids. V dropped 3 bases and J dropped 1; count of bases not matched to a gene: 7. The germline CDR1 and CDR2 sequences are MNHEY and SVGAGI. In DNA form, the CDR3 reads TGTGCCAGCAGTTATGTACAGGGGGACCGCCAAGAGACCCAGTACTTC. The encoded protein is CASSYVQGDRQETQYF.

V is TRBV29-1 and J is TRBJ2-3, with D maybe TRBD2 (6 bases). Trimming removed 4 bases from V and 4 bases from J, with 9 bases in between. The germline gives CDR1 SQVTM, CDR2 ANQGSEA. The CDR3 runs 12 residues. In DNA form, the CDR3 reads TGCAGCGTTGCTGGGGGGTCAGATACGCAGTATTTT. Residues: CSVAGGSDTQYF.

The rearrangement links TRBV23-1 to TRBJ2-2; TRBD1 aligns across 7 bases. TRBV23-1 is designated an ORF whose function remains uncertain. V gave up 2 bases and J gave up 2 bases; unmatched junction bases: 2. There are 15 residues in the CDR3. The DNA for the CDR3 is TGCGCCAGCAGTCAAGGGGACAGAAACACCGGGGAGCTGTTTTTT. Amino acids: CASSQGDRNTGELFF.

The rearrangement uses TRBV19 and TRBJ2-3; no clear D gene. Germline CDR1 and CDR2: LNHDA and SQIVND (reference sequence). V was cut by 1 base and J by 4 bases, with 12 bases left in between. This CDR3 comprises 15 residues. The CDR3 DNA sequence: TGTGCCAGTAGTATAGGCCCAGGCAGCCCAGATACGCAGTATTTT. Its translation: CASSIGPGSPDTQYF.

The rearrangement uses TRBV7-9 and TRBJ2-1; 13 bases fit TRBD2. Losses at the gene ends were 1 base for V and 9 bases for J; bases not matched to a gene: 6. Germline-derived CDR1 and CDR2 are SEHNR and FQNEAQ (reference sequence). This CDR3 comprises 16 residues. The CDR3 DNA sequence: TGTGCCAGCAGCTTAGGAGGACTAGCGGGGGTTATTGAGCAGTTCTTC. Translated, it gives CASSLGGLAGVIEQFF.

This chain's CDR3 is CASSVAPGAEAFF. The CDR3 DNA follows: TGTGCCAGCAGCGTAGCTCCAGGTGCCGAAGCTTTCTTT. The V gene is TRBV9, the J gene TRBJ1-1; no clear D. Per the germline V gene, CDR1 is SGDLS and CDR2 is YYNGEE. This CDR3 has 13 residues. The germline V and J ends were trimmed by 0 bases and 8 bases, with 11 bases remaining between them.

This chain links TRBV27 with TRBJ1-6; D perhaps matches TRBD1 (6 bases). CDR1 and CDR2 (germline): MNHEY, SMNVEV (reference sequence). Trimming pared 8 bases from V and 5 bases from J, leaving 22 bases between. The CDR3 loop spans 17 amino acids. CDR3 sequence reads: CASGLRPGGPNNSPLHF. The CDR3 DNA reads as TGTGCCAGCGGATTACGACCGGGGGGGCCCAATAATTCACCCCTCCACTTT.

The chain is built from TRBV19 and TRBJ2-6; 10 bases align to TRBD2. Looked up from germline, CDR1 is LNHDA and CDR2 is SQIVND (reference sequence). This CDR3 spans 17 amino acids. V lost 4 bases to trimming and J lost 4 bases; unmatched junction nucleotides: 7. Here the CDR3 reads CASSRAGGIPGANVLTF. The CDR3 region has the DNA TGTGCCAGTAGTAGAGCGGGGGGGATCCCCGGGGCCAACGTCCTGACTTTC.

The chain couples TRBV5-1 to TRBJ1-4; 10 bases line up with TRBD1. The CDR3 loop spans 14 amino acids. Per the germline V gene, CDR1 is SGHRS and CDR2 is YFSETQ. V gave up 4 bases and J gave up 7 bases; unmatched junction bases: 4. The CDR3 spells CASSRGTGAEKLFF. The CDR3 DNA reads as TGCGCCAGCAGCCGCGGGACAGGGGCTGAAAAACTGTTTTTT.

The CDR3 here is CASSLTGGGNAEAFF. CDR3 DNA: TGTGCCAGCAGCCTAACGGGAGGGGGTAACGCTGAAGCTTTCTTT. The chain is built from TRBV3-1 (or the pseudogene TRBV3-2) and TRBJ1-1; tentatively, D is TRBD1 (6 bases). Germline V gives CDR1 LGHDT, CDR2 YNNKEL (reference sequence). The CDR3 extends over 15 amino acids. The V and J ends lost 4 bases and 6 bases respectively, with 18 bases between them.

V and J are TRBV20-1 and TRBJ1-2; 7 bases are shared with TRBD1. Germline V gene lookup returns CDR1 DFQATT and CDR2 SNEGSKA (reference sequence). This CDR3 comprises 11 residues. Unmatched junction bases numbered 4, after V lost 4 bases and J lost 8 bases. The CDR3 spells CSAKTGTGYTF. CDR3 nucleotide sequence: TGCAGTGCTAAGACAGGGACAGGCTACACCTTC.

As concerns this clone: Germline is not matched at one junction end, which may reflect a read error. The V and J genes are TRBV7-7 and TRBJ2-3; 10 bases agree with TRBD2. The germline V gene has CDR1 SSHAT and CDR2 FNYEAQ (reference sequence). The CDR3 length is 15 residues. CDR3 sequence reads: CASSVGLAATDTQYF. The CDR3 DNA is TGTGCTAGCAGCGTCGGACTAGCGGCCACAGATACGCAGTATTTT.

In this sample, this clone turned up a few times. The rearrangement joins TRBV19 to TRBJ1-2; 8 bases map to TRBD1. This CDR3 has 14 amino acids. Trimming cost V 7 bases and J 8 bases; bases outside gene matches: 12. Germline lookup yields CDR1 LNHDA and CDR2 SQIVND (reference sequence). CDR3 in amino acids: CASTLDRASGGYTF. The CDR3 DNA follows: TGTGCCAGTACCCTGGACAGGGCTTCGGGAGGCTACACCTTC. Filled out from reference TRBV19 and TRBJ1-2, the complete variable domain reads DGGITQSPKYLFRKEGQNVTLSCEQNLNHDAMYWYRQDPGQGLRLIYYSQIVNDFQKGDIAEGYSVSREKKESFPLTVTSAQKNPTAFYLCASTLDRASGGYTFGSGTRLTVV.

The genes are TRBV5-1 and TRBJ1-2; TRBD1 matches 8 bases. Germline V CDR1 and CDR2: SGHRS, YFSETQ. V shed 0 bases, J shed 4 bases, and the junction held 5 bases outside the gene matches. There are 15 residues in the CDR3. CDR3 sequence reads: CASSLASGGGYGYTF. The CDR3 DNA reads as TGCGCCAGCAGCTTGGCCTCAGGGGGCGGCTATGGCTACACCTTC.

This clone was counted once. V and J are TRBV30 and TRBJ2-1; 12 bases are a match to TRBD2. The CDR3 contains 14 residues. Per the germline V gene, CDR1 is GTSNPN and CDR2 is SVGIG (reference sequence). V lost 4 bases, J lost 10 bases, and 8 bases stayed unmatched. This CDR3 is CAWIRPGLAGEQFF. The CDR3 coding sequence is TGTGCCTGGATCCGCCCCGGACTAGCGGGGGAGCAGTTCTTC.

The V gene is TRBV5-5, the J gene TRBJ1-5; 11 positions match TRBD1. CDR3 size: 16 residues. Germline V gives CDR1 SGHKS, CDR2 YYEKEE (reference sequence). Trimming at V came to 3 bases and at J to 6 bases, leaving 8 bases not matched to a gene. The CDR3 DNA reads as TGTGCCAGCAGCTCAGCACCGGGACAGGGGGGTCAGCCCCAGCATTTT. This sequence encodes CASSSAPGQGGQPQHF.